Listed below are T cell receptor beta chains from one sample, sequenced in a study of blood T cell repertoires in COVID-19. Assay used: immunoSEQ multiplex PCR; TCRdb lists only in-frame clones, some missing. The sample shows 200,000 to 250,000 clones, around 89% of them seen only once. What was sequenced was peripheral blood. Every receptor here comes from a man aged 25-40 years with COVID-19, enrolled during active disease. Both conserved end residues are part of each CDR3. A D gene is named only where the DNA matches it firmly. Part of the rows lack a size; the others show once, few, many or a class for expanded clones.

TRBJ2-2 TRBV30 - once 15 TGTGCCTGGAGTACTCCAAACAGGGACCCCGGGGAGCTGTTTTTT CAWSTPNRDPGELFF
TRBJ1-4 TRBV28 - - 14 TGTGCCAGCAGCCAAGACGGGGTGGATGAAAAACTGTTTTTT CASSQDGVDEKLFF
TRBJ1-5 TRBV15 - many 15 TGTGCCACCAGCAGAGATTTGGAGGGTGGGCAGCCCCAGCATTTT CATSRDLEGGQPQHF
TRBJ1-1 TRBV6-5 - - 15 TGTGCCAGCAGTTACTACCAGGCAAGGGAGACTGAAGCTTTCTTT CASSYYQARETEAFF
TRBJ1-2 TRBV7-8 TRBD1 - 13 TGTGCCAGCAGCTGGGACAGGAACTATGGCTACACCTTC CASSWDRNYGYTF
TRBJ2-7 TRBV29-1 TRBD2 - 14 TGCAGCGGTTCTGGGACTAGCGGGAGTTACGAGCAGTACTTC CSGSGTSGSYEQYF
TRBJ2-3 TRBV21-1 - - 16 TGTGCCAGCAGCAAAGCGTGGCGTGAGGGCACAGATACGCAGTATTTT CASSKAWREGTDTQYF
TRBJ1-3 TRBV2 - - 14 TGTGCCAGCAGTGAATCCTTCTCTGGAAACACCATATATTTT CASSESFSGNTIYF
TRBJ2-7 TRBV10-3 TRBD2 once 15 TGTGCCATCAGTGGGACTAGCGGGAGGACAAACTCAGGGTACTTC CAISGTSGRTNSGYF
TRBJ2-1 TRBV30 TRBD2 - 15 TGTGCCTGGACCAAACTAGCGGGAGGTATCAGTGAGCAGTTCTTC CAWTKLAGGISEQFF
TRBJ1-2 TRBV11-2 TRBD1 - 14 TGTGCCAGCAGCGTAGCCGAGGGGGCGGAAGGCTACACCTTC CASSVAEGAEGYTF
TRBJ2-7 TRBV30 - - 11 TGTGCGGGGGCAGGAGCCTACGAGCAGTACTTC CAGAGAYEQYF
TRBJ1-2 TRBV1 - - 13 TGCACCGGCGAGCGGCTTTTTCCCATAGGCTACACCTTC CTGERLFPIGYTF
TRBJ1-2 TRBV6-2/TRBV6-3 TRBD1 - 15 TGTGCCAGCAGTTACTCCCGGACAGGGAACTATGGCTACACCTTC CASSYSRTGNYGYTF
TRBJ2-2 TRBV19 - - 14 TGTGCCAGTAGTAGCAGGAATAGATGGGGGGAGCTGTTTTTT CASSSRNRWGELFF
TRBJ1-3 TRBV7-9 - - 18 TGTGCCAGCAGTCAGGGCCATCCTAAATCAAGCTCTGGAAACACCATATATTTT CASSQGHPKSSSGNTIYF
TRBJ2-7 TRBV7-2 - once 15 TGTGCCAGCAGCCCTGTTATCGGTCCCCACTACGAGCAGTACTTC CASSPVIGPHYEQYF
TRBJ2-3 TRBV5-4 TRBD2 - 16 TGTGCCAGCAGCTTGGGGGGACTAGCGGCCCCAGATACGCAGTATTTT CASSLGGLAAPDTQYF
TRBJ2-1 TRBV5-8 - - 20 TGTGCCAGCAGCTTGGACAGGGGGCCAGGTAGCGGGAGGTCCTACAATGAGCAGTTCTTC CASSLDRGPGSGRSYNEQFF
TRBJ1-2 TRBV10-3 TRBD1 few 16 TGTGCCATCAGTGGGGGCGCGGGACAGGGGTTAGATGGCTACACCTTC CAISGGAGQGLDGYTF
TRBJ1-2 TRBV12-5 TRBD1 - 14 TGTGCTAGTGGTTCCGGACAGGGCAGAGGTGGCTACACCTTC CASGSGQGRGGYTF
TRBJ1-1 TRBV12-3/TRBV12-4 - - 13 TGTGCCAGCAGTTTTGGGGGGAGGACTGAAGCTTTCTTT CASSFGGRTEAFF
TRBJ1-2 TRBV2 - - 12 TGTGCCAGCAGTGAGTTGAAGAGTGGCTACACCTTC CASSELKSGYTF
TRBJ2-3 TRBV4-3 TRBD1 - 16 TGCGCCAGCAGCCAAGATGAGAGGGGGCCCACAGATACGCAGTATTTT CASSQDERGPTDTQYF
TRBJ1-6 TRBV27 - - 14 TGTGCCAGCAGCCCCAAGGGCGGGTGGTCACCCCTCCACTTT CASSPKGGWSPLHF
TRBJ1-2 TRBV9 - - 16 TGTGCCAGCAGCGCAACAGGATACCCCACTAACTATGGCTACACCTTC CASSATGYPTNYGYTF
TRBJ1-2 TRBV9 - - 16 TGTGCCAGCAGTGAAAGACTAGGGAGGCGGTATGATGGCTACACCTTC CASSERLGRRYDGYTF
TRBJ1-2 TRBV5-1 TRBD1 - 17 TGCGCCAGCAGCTCCACAACCCCCGGACAGGGGGCGAATGGCTACACCTTC CASSSTTPGQGANGYTF
TRBJ2-1 TRBV6-4 TRBD2 - 18 TGTGCCAGCAGTGACGTTTTGTCCAGCGGGAGTGATTACAATGAGCAGTTCTTC CASSDVLSSGSDYNEQFF
TRBJ1-1 TRBV2 - - 13 TGTGCCAGCAGTAAGGGGGTCTCCACTGAAGCTTTCTTT CASSKGVSTEAFF
TRBJ2-7 TRBV30 - - 16 TGTGCCTGGAGTGTAAAGTTTAACAGGTTTGAATACGAGCAGTACTTC CAWSVKFNRFEYEQYF
TRBJ1-1 TRBV5-4 - - 15 TGTGCCAGCAGCTTCCCTGTTTTGGGGAGGTCTGAAGCTTTCTTT CASSFPVLGRSEAFF
TRBJ2-1 TRBV5-1 TRBD1 - 16 TGCGCCAGCAGCTCGGACCGGGACAGGGTTTCCAATGAGCAGTTCTTC CASSSDRDRVSNEQFF